This record looks at one TCR beta chain sequence and its context. This CDR3 is built from 17 residues. From germline, CDR1 is SGDLS and CDR2 YYNGEE. Trimming shortened V by 0 bases and J by 6 bases, and 19 bases separated the two germline ends. The data were obtained in a study of blood T cell repertoires in COVID-19. Whole-study context: COVID-19 samples, acute and convalescent, were from the United States, Italy and Spain.

This table comes from immunoSEQ multiplex PCR, and its TCRdb copy is limited to in-frame clones, with some not included. The table has 90,000 to 140,000 clones, roughly four fifths seen once. This TCR came from a woman in her 70s with acute or convalescent COVID-19. V gene TRBV9 combines with J gene TRBJ2-1; tentatively, D is TRBD2 (5 bases). Sequenced material: peripheral blood. The CDR3: CASSVVPVSTSFNEQFF. DNA of the CDR3: TGTGCCAGCAGCGTAGTTCCCGTCAGTACTAGTTTCAATGAGCAGTTCTTC.